The sequence of this TCR beta chain was determined in a study of T cells in Graves' hyperthyroidism and ophthalmopathy. In the study overall: Sampling of peripheral blood happened at initial diagnosis, prior to any treatment.

CDR1 MNHNS and CDR2 SASEGT come from the germline V gene. The length of the CDR3 is 14 residues. The V gene lost 8 bases and the J gene lost 8 bases, with 21 bases spanning the gap. Diagnostic decisions used clinical symptoms, serum thyroxine and TRAb, thyroid ultrasound and orbital computed tomography. Ten or more counts support this clonotype. What it binds is not known. Whole-study results and caveats: It was a median around 6 months before onset that the model predicted ophthalmopathy.

Amplification of TCR beta CDR3 regions used RNA as the template. The HTBI primer set was used in a first-round RT-PCR of the TCR CDR3. TCRdb passed the multiplex PCR reads through MiXCR, listing each CDR3 protein once. The sample records around 600,000 distinct CDR3 sequences, about a sixth being singletons. The J gene is TRBJ1-2, the V gene TRBV6-1; no firm D call. The source is a woman aged 40 to 49 with Graves' ophthalmopathy. The sample taken for sequencing was blood. For the CDR3, the DNA is TGTGCCAGCGATGAGGGAGGAGCCGCGAGGGGCTACACCTTC. The encoded protein is CASDEGGAARGYTF.